Sequencing of this T cell receptor beta chain was carried out in a study of blood T cell repertoires in COVID-19. Study summary: Whether acute or convalescent, the COVID-19 samples came from the United States, Italy and Spain. PBMCs, B-cell-depleted T cells, or T cells were the source of the cDNA or gDNA that made up the material.

As handled by the study authors: The authors estimated nucleated cell counts from reference gene primer amplification. Some clones are missing from TCRdb's copy, which holds only in-frame ones; the method was immunoSEQ multiplex PCR. That table is the source of V, J and clone size, and D and trimming were worked out from the DNA. The sample includes tens of thousands of clones, approximately 83% of them seen just once. Germline V gene sequence: CDR1 LNHNV, CDR2 YYDKDF (reference sequence). CDR3 length: 13 amino acids. V shed 5 bases and J 7 bases; nucleotides not matched to a gene: 7. Sequenced material: peripheral blood. The receptor comes from a woman aged 55-69 years with acute or convalescent COVID-19. The chain employs TRBV15 and TRBJ2-5; 7 nucleotides line up with TRBD1. CDR3 in amino acids: CATSQDRVGTQYF. Here the CDR3 DNA reads TGTGCCACCAGCCAAGACAGGGTTGGGACCCAGTACTTC.